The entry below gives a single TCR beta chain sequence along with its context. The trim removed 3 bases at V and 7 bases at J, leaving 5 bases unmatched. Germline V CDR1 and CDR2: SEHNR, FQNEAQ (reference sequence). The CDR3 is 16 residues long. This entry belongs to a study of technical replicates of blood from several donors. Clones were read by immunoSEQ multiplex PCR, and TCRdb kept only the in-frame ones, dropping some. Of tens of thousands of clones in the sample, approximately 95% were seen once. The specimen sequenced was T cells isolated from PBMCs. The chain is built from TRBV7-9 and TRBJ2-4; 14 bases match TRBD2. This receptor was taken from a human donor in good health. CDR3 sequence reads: CASSFGLAGGGNIQYF. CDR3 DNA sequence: TGTGCCAGCAGCTTCGGACTAGCGGGAGGAGGGAACATTCAGTACTTC.